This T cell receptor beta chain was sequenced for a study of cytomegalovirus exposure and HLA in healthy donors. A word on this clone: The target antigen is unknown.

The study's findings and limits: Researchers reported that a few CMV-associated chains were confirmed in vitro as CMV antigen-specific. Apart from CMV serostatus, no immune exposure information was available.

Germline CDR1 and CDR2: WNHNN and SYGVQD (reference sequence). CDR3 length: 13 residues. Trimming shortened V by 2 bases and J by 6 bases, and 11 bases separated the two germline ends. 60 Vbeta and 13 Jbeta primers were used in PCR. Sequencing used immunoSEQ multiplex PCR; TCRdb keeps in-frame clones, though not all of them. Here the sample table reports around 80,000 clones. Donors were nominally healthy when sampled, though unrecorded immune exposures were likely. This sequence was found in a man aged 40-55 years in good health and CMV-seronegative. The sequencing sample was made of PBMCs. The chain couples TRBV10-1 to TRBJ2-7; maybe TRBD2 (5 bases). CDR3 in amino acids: CASSERRTGEQYF. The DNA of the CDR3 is TGCGCCAGCAGTGAGAGGCGGACTGGCGAGCAGTACTTC.